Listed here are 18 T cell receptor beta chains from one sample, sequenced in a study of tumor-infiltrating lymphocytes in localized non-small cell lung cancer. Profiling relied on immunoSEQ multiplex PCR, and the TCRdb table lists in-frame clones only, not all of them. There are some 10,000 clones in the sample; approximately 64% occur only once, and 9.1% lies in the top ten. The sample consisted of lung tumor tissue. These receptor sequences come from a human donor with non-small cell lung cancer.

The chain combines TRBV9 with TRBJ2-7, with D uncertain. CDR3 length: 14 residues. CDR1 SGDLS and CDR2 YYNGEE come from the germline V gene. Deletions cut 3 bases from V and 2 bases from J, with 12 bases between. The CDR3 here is CASSGSNLAYEQYF. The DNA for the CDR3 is TGTGCCAGCAGCGGCAGTAATCTTGCCTACGAGCAGTACTTC.

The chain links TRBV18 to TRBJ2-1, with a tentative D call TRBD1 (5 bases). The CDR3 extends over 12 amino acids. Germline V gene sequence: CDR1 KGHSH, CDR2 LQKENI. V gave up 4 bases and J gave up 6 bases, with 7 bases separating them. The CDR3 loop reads CASSRQGNEQFF. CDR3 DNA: TGTGCCAGCTCACGGCAGGGCAATGAGCAGTTCTTC.

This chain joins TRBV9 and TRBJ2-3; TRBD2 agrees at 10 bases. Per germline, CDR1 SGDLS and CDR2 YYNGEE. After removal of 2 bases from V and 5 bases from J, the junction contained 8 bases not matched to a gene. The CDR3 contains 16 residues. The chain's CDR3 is CASSVSIAGGEDTQYF. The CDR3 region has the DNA TGTGCCAGCAGCGTCTCAATAGCGGGGGGTGAAGATACGCAGTATTTT.

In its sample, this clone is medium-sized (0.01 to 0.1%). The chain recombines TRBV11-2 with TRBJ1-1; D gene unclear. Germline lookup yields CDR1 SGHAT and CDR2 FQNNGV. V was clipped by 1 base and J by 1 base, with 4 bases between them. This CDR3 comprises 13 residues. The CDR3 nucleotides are TGTGCCAGCAGCTTAGTGGGGAACACTGAAGCTTTCTTT. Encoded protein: CASSLVGNTEAFF.

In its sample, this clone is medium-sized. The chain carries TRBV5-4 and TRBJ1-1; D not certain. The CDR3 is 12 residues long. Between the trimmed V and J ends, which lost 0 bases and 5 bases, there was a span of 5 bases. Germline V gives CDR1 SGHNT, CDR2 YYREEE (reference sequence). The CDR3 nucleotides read TGTGCCAGCAGCTTGGTGGGGACTGAAGCTTTCTTT. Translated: CASSLVGTEAFF.

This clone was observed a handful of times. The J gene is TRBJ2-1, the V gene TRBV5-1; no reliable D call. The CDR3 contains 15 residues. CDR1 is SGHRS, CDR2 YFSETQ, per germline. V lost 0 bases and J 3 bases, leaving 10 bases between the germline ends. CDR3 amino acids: CASSLAVLGYNEQFF. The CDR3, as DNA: TGCGCCAGCAGCTTGGCTGTTTTAGGCTACAATGAGCAGTTCTTC.

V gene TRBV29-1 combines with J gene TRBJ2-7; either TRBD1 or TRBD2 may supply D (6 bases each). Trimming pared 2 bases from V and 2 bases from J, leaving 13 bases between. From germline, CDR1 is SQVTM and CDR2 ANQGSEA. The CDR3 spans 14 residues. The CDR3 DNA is TGCAGCGTTGAAACACAGGGCGGGACCTACGAGCAGTACTTC. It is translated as CSVETQGGTYEQYF.

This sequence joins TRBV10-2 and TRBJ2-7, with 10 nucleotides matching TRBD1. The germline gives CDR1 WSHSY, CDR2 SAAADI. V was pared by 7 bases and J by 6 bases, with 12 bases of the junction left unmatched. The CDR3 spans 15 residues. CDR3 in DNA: TGCGCCAGCACCGAGGACAGGGGGTTCCCCCTCGAGCAGTACTTC. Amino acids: CASTEDRGFPLEQYF.

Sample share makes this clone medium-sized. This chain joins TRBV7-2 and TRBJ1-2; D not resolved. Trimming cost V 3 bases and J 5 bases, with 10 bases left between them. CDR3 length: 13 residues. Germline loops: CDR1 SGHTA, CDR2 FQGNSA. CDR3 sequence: CASSLGPRYGYTF. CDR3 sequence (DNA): TGTGCCAGCAGCTTGGGCCCAAGGTATGGCTACACCTTC.

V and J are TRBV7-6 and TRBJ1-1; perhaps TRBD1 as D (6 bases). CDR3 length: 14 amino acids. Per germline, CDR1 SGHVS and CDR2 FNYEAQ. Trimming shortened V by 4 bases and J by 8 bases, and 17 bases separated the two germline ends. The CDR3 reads CASSWTTDSREAFF. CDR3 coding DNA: TGTGCCAGCAGCTGGACAACGGACAGTAGAGAAGCTTTCTTT.

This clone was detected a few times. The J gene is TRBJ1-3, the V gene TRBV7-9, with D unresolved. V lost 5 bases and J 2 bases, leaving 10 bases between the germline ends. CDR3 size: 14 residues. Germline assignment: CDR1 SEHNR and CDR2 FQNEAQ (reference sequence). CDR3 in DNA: TGTGCCAGCAGCGCTTTAGGGACTGGAAACACCATATATTTT. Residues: CASSALGTGNTIYF.

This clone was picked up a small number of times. This CDR3 is CASSLEGTQYF. The CDR3 DNA follows: TGTGCCAGCAGCTTAGAAGGTACCCAGTACTTC. This sequence joins TRBV7-8 and TRBJ2-5, with no clear D. V was trimmed by 1 base and J by 8 bases, leaving 5 bases between them. Germline CDR1 and CDR2: SGHVS and FQNEAQ. CDR3 length equals 11 residues.

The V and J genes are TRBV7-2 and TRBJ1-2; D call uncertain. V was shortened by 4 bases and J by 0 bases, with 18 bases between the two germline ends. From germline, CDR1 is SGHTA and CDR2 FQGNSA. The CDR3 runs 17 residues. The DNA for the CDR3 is TGTGCCAGCAGCTCCCTCCAAGGGTGGGGAGCTAACTATGGCTACACCTTC. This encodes CASSSLQGWGANYGYTF. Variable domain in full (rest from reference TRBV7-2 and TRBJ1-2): GAGVSQSPSNKVTEKGKDVELRCDPISGHTALYWYRQSLGQGLEFLIYFQGNSAPDKSGLPSDRFSAERTGGSVSTLTIQRTQQEDSAVYLCASSSLQGWGANYGYTFGSGTRLTVV.

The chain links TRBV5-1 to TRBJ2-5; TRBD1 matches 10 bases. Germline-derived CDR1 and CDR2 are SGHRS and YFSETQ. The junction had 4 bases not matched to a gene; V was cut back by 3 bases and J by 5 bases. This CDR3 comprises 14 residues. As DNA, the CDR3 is TGCGCCAGCAGCTGGGGGACAGGGGACGAGACCCAGTACTTC. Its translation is CASSWGTGDETQYF.

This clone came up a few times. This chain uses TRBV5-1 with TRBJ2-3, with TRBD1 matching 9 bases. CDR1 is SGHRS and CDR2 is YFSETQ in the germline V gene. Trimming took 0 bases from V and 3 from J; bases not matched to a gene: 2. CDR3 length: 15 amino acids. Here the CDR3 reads CASSLEGQGTDTQYF. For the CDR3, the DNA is TGCGCCAGCAGCTTGGAAGGACAGGGGACAGATACGCAGTATTTT.

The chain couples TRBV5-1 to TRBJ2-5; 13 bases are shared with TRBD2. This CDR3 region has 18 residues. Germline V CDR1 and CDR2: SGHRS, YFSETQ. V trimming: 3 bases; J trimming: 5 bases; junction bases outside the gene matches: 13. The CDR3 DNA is TGCGCCAGCAGCTCATTAGTACCGGGACTAGCGGGAACCGAGACCCAGTACTTC. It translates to CASSSLVPGLAGTETQYF.

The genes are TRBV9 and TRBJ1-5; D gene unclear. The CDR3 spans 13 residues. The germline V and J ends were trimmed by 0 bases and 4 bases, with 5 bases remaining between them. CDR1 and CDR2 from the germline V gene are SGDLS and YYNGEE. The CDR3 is CASSVAPNQPQHF. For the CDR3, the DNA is TGTGCCAGCAGCGTAGCGCCGAATCAGCCCCAGCATTTT.

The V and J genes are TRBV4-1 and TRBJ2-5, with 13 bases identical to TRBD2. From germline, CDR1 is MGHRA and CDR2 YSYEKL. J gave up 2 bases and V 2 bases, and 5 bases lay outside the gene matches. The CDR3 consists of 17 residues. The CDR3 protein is CASSQSRTSGGQETQYF. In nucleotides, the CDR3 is TGCGCCAGCAGCCAATCCCGGACTAGCGGGGGACAAGAGACCCAGTACTTC.